Given below is one T cell receptor (beta chain) in context. The data originate from a study of blood T cell repertoires in COVID-19. Study in general: Some COVID-19 samples were acute and others convalescent; all came from the United States, Italy and Spain. PBMCs, B-cell-depleted T cells, or T cells provided the cDNA or gDNA that made up the material.

Original processing methods: The assay estimated nucleated cells by amplifying reference gene primers. The repertoire was sequenced with immunoSEQ multiplex PCR; TCRdb's copy has only in-frame clones and lacks some. That table gives V, J and clone size, and the DNA gave D and trimming. The sample has more than 200,000 clones, around 87% seen once. Followed longitudinally, the Seattle patients had been enrolled during active infection. This receptor was identified in a woman aged 50 to 65 with COVID-19, enrolled during active disease. The sequencing input was peripheral blood.

The chain's CDR3 is CASSLGQANYGYTF. The CDR3 DNA reads TGTGCCAGCAGCTTGGGGCAGGCTAACTATGGCTACACCTTC. The rearrangement links TRBV5-5 to TRBJ1-2, with no clear D. Germline-derived CDR1 and CDR2 are SGHKS and YYEKEE (reference sequence). The CDR3 loop spans 14 amino acids. V gave up 0 bases and J gave up 0 bases, with 6 bases separating them.